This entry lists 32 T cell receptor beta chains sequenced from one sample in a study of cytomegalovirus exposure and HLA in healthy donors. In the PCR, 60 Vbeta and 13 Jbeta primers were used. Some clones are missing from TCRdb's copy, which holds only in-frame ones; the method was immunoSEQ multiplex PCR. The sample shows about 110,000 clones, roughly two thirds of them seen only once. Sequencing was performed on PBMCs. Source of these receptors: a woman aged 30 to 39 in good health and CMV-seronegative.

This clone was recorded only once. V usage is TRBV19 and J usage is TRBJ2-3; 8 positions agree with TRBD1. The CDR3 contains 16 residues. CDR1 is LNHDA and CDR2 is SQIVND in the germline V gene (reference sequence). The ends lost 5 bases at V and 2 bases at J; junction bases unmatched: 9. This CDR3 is CASSVAQGASTDTQYF. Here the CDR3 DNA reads TGTGCCAGTAGTGTCGCCCAGGGGGCCTCCACAGATACGCAGTATTTT.

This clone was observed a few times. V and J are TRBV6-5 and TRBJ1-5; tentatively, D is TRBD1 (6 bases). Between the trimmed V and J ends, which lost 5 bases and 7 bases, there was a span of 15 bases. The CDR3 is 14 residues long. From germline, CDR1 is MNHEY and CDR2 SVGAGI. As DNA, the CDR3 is TGTGCCAGCAGTCGGACCGGGACACACCAGCCCCAGCATTTT. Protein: CASSRTGTHQPQHF.

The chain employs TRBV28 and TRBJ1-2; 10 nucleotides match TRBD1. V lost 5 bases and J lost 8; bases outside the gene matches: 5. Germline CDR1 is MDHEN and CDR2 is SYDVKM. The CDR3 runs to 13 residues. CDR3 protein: CASSKGTGVGYTF. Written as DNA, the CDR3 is TGTGCCAGCAGTAAAGGGACAGGGGTCGGCTACACCTTC.

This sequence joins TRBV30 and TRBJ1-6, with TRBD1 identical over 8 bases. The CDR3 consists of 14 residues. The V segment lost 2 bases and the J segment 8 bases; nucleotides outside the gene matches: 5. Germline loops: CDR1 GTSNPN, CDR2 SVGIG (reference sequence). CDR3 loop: CAWSTQGADSPLHF. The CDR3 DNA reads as TGTGCCTGGAGTACCCAGGGGGCGGATTCACCCCTCCACTTT.

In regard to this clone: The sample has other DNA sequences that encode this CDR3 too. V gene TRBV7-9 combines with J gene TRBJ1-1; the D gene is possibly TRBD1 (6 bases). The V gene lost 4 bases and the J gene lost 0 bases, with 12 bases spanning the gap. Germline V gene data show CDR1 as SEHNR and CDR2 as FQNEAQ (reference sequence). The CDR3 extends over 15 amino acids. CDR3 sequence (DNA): TGTGCCAGCAGCTCAAAGGACAGCATGAACACTGAAGCTTTCTTT. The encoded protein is CASSSKDSMNTEAFF.

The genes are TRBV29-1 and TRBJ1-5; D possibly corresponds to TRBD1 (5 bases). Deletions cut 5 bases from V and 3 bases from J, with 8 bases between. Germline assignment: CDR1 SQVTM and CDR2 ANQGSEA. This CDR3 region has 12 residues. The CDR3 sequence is CSVMDNNQPQHF. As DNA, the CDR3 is TGCAGCGTTATGGACAACAATCAGCCCCAGCATTTT.

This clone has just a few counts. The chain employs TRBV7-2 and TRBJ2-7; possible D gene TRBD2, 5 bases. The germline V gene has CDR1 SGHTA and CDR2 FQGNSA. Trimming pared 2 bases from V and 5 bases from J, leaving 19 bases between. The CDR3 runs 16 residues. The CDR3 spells CASSLIPRGVRDEQYF. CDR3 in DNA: TGTGCCAGCAGCTTAATCCCCCGGGGAGTGAGGGACGAGCAGTACTTC.

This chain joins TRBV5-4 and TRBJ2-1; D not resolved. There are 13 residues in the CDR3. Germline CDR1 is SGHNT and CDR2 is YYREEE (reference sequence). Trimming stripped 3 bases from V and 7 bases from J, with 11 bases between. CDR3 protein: CASSSNRRNEQFF. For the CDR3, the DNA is TGTGCCAGCAGCTCTAACCGCCGAAATGAGCAGTTCTTC.

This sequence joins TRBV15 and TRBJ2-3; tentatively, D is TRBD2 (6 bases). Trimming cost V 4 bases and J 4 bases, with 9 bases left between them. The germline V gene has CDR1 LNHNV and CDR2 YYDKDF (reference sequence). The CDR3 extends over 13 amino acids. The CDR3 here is CATSISGADTQYF. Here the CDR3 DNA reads TGTGCCACCAGCATTTCGGGGGCAGATACGCAGTATTTT.

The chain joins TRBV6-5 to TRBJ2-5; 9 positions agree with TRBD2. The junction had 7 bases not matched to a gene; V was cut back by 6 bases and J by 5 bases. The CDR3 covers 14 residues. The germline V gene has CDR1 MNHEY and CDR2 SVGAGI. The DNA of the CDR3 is TGTGCCAGCAGGGTAGCGGGAGAATGGGAGACCCAGTACTTC. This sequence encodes CASRVAGEWETQYF.

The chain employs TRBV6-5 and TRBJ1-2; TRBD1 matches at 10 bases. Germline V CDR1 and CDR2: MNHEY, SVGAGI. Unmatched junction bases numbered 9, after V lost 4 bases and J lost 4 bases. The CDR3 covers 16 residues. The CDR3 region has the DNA TGTGCCAGCAGTTGGGACAGGGGACCCCCTTTCTATGGCTACACCTTC. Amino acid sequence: CASSWDRGPPFYGYTF.

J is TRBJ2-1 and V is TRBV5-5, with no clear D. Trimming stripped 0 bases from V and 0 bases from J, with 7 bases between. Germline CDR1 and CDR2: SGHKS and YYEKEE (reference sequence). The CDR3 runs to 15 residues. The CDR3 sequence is CASSLVLDSYNEQFF. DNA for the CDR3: TGTGCCAGCAGCTTGGTTCTAGACTCCTACAATGAGCAGTTCTTC.

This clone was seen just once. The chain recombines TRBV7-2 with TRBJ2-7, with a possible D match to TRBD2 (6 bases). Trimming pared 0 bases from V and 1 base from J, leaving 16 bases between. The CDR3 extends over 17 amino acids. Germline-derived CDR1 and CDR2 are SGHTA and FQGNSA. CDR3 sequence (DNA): TGTGCCAGCAGCTTAGCGTCAACCGGGACTGAATCCTACGAGCAGTACTTC. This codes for CASSLASTGTESYEQYF.

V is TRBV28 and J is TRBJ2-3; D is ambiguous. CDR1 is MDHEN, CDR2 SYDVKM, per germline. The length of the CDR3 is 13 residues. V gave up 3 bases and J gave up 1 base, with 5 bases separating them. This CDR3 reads CASSLGRTDTQYF. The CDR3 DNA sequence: TGTGCCAGCAGTTTGGGCCGCACAGATACGCAGTATTTT.

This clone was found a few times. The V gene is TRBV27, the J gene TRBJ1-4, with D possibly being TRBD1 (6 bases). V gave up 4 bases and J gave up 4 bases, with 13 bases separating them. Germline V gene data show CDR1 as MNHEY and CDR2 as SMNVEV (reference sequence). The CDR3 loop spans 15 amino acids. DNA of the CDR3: TGTGCCAGCAGTTCCCCGGGGGGCGGTAATGAAAAACTGTTTTTT. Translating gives CASSSPGGGNEKLFF.

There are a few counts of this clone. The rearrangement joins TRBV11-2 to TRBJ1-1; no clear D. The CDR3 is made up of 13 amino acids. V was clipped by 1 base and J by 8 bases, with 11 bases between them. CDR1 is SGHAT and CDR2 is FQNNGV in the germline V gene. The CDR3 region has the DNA TGTGCCAGCAGCTTAGCCTCTTCCAGGGAAGCTTTCTTT. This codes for CASSLASSREAFF.

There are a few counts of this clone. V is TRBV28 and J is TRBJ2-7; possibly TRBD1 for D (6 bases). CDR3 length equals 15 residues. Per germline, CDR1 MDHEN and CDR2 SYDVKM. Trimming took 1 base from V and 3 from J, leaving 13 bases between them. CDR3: CASSLFSGVDYEQYF. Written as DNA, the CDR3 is TGTGCCAGCAGTTTATTTTCAGGGGTCGACTACGAGCAGTACTTC.

Here the CDR3 DNA reads TGTGCCTGGAGTGGTTCTATGGTAGTAGCTTCGGTCAATGAGCAGTTCTTC. Its translation: CAWSGSMVVASVNEQFF. This chain uses TRBV30 with TRBJ2-1; no clear D. There are 17 residues in the CDR3. In germline, CDR1 is GTSNPN, CDR2 SVGIG (reference sequence). Trimming cost V 1 base and J 6 bases, with 22 bases left between them.

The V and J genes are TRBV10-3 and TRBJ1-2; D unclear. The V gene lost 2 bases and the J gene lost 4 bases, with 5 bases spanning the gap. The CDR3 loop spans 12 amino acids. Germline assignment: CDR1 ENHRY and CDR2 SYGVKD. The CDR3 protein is CAISENSYGYTF. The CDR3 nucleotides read TGTGCCATCAGTGAGAACAGCTATGGCTACACCTTC.

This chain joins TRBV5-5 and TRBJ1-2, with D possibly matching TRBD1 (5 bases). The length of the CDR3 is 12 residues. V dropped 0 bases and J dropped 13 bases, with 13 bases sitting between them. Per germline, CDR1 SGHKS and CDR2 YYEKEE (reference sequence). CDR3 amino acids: CASSLGQPLSTF. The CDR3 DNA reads TGTGCCAGCAGCTTGGGACAGCCTCTGAGCACCTTC.

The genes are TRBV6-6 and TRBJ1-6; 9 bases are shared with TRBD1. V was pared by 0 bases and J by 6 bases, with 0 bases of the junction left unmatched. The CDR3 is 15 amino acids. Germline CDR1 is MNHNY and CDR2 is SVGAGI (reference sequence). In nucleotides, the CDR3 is TGTGCCAGCAGTTACTCGGGACAGGGTAATTCACCCCTCCACTTT. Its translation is CASSYSGQGNSPLHF.

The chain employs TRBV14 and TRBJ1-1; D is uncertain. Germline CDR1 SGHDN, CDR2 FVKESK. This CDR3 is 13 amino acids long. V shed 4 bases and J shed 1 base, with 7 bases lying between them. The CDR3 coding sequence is TGTGCCAGCAGCCGAGTCGGGAACACTGAAGCTTTCTTT. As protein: CASSRVGNTEAFF.

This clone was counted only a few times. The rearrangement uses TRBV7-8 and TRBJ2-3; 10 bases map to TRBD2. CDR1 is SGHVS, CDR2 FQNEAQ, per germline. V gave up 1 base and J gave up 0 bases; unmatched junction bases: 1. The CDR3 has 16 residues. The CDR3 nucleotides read TGTGCCAGCAGCTTAGTAGCGGGAGGTAGCACAGATACGCAGTATTTT. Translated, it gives CASSLVAGGSTDTQYF.

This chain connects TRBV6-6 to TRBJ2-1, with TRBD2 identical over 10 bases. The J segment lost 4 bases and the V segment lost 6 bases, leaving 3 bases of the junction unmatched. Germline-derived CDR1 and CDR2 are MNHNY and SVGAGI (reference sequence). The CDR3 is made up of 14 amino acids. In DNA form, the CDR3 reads TGTGCCAGCAGACAGCGGGAGGGATACAATGAGCAGTTCTTC. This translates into CASRQREGYNEQFF.

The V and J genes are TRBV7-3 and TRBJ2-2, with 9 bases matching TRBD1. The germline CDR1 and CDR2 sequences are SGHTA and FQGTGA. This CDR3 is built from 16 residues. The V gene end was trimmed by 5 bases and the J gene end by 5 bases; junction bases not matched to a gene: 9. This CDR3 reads CASSASGQGKTGELFF. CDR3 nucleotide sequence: TGTGCCAGCAGCGCCTCCGGACAGGGGAAAACCGGGGAGCTGTTTTTT.

The CDR3 spells CASSLGTGRNYGYTF. CDR3 DNA sequence: TGTGCCAGCAGCTTAGGGACAGGCCGAAACTATGGCTACACCTTC. The chain recombines TRBV11-2 with TRBJ1-2, with TRBD1 identical over 7 bases. The CDR3 extends over 15 amino acids. CDR1 is SGHAT and CDR2 is FQNNGV in the germline V gene. The ends lost 1 base at V and 2 bases at J; junction bases unmatched: 4.

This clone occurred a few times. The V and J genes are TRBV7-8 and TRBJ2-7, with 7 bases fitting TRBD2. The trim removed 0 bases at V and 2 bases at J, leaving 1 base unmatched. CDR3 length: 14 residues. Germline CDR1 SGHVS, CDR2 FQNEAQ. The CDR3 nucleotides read TGTGCCAGCAGCTTAGCGGGGGGGGCCTACGAGCAGTACTTC. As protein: CASSLAGGAYEQYF.

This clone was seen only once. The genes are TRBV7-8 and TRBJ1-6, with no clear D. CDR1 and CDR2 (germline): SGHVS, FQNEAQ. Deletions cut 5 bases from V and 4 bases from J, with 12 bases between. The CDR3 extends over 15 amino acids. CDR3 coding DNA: TGTGCCAGCAGCCCCAACGACATGTATAATTCACCCCTCCACTTT. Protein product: CASSPNDMYNSPLHF.

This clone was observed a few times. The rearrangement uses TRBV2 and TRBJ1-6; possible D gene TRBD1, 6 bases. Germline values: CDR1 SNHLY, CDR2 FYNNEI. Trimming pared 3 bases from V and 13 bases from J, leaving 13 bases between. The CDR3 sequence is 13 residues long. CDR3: CASSDQTGAPLHF. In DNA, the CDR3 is TGTGCCAGCAGTGACCAGACAGGCGCGCCCCTCCACTTT. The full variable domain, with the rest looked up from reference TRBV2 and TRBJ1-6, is EPEVTQTPSHQVTQMGQEVILRCVPISNHLYFYWYRQILGQKVEFLVSFYNNEISEKSEIFDDQFSVERPDGSNFTLKIRSTKLEDSAMYFCASSDQTGAPLHFGNGTRLTVT.

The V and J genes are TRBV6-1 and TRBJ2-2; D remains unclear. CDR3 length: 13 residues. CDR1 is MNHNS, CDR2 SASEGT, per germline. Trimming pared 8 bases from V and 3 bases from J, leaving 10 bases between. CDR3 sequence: CASRTSDTGELFF. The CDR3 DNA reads TGTGCCAGCCGTACGTCGGACACCGGGGAGCTGTTTTTT.

The CDR3 spells CAISNREYTDTQYF. In nucleotides, the CDR3 is TGTGCCATCAGTAACCGGGAATACACAGATACGCAGTATTTT. The chain has TRBV10-3 and TRBJ2-3; possible D gene TRBD2, 5 bases. The CDR3 loop spans 14 amino acids. With 5 bases removed from V and 2 bases from J, the gap between germline ends came to 11 bases. The germline V gene encodes CDR1 ENHRY and CDR2 SYGVKD.

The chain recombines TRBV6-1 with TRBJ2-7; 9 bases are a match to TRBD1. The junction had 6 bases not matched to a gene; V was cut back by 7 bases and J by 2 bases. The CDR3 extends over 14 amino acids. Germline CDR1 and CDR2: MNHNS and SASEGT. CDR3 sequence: CASNNRQGAYEQYF. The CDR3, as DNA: TGTGCCAGCAACAACCGACAGGGGGCCTACGAGCAGTACTTC.